These 14 T cell receptor beta chains were sequenced from one sample in a study of response to subunit inactivated influenza vaccine. One entry per CDR3 protein, called by TCRdb with MiXCR from the RT-PCR reads. The table has under 200,000 distinct CDR3 sequences, less than 15% seen once. This sample also appeared in a second study, on T cells expressing NK-cell markers. From that second work: The TCR beta cDNA came from 5'RACE template switching with UMIs.

The sample here was CD8+ T cells sorted from PBMCs, taken roughly 12 days after vaccination. The receptors derive from a man aged 45-65 years who received an inactivated influenza vaccine.

The V call is TRBV11-2, the J call TRBJ2-1, with a weak D call TRBD2 (6 bases). The V end was cut by 4 bases, the J end by 1 base, with 20 bases between. This CDR3 contains 18 residues. Germline V lookup: CDR1 SGHAT, CDR2 FQNNGV. CDR3 protein: CASSSPRPSAQSYNEQFF. The CDR3 DNA is TGTGCCAGCAGCTCCCCTCGCCCTAGCGCACAATCCTACAATGAGCAGTTCTTC. Combining the CDR3 with reference TRBV11-2 and TRBJ2-1 gives the whole variable domain EAGVAQSPRYKIIEKRQSVAFWCNPISGHATLYWYQQILGQGPKLLIQFQNNGVVDDSQLPKDRFSAERLKGVDSTLKIQPAKLEDSAVYLCASSSPRPSAQSYNEQFFGPGTRLTVL.

This clonotype has just a few counts. The rearrangement joins TRBV7-6 to TRBJ2-1, with 9 bases aligning to TRBD2. CDR3 length: 16 residues. Trimming removed 2 bases from V and 8 bases from J; junction bases left unmatched: 10. Germline V gives CDR1 SGHVS, CDR2 FNYEAQ. The CDR3 here is CASSLLSSGEGDEQFF. The CDR3 DNA reads as TGTGCCAGCAGCTTACTGTCTAGCGGGGAGGGAGATGAGCAGTTCTTC.

This clonotype was observed a handful of times. V is TRBV2 and J is TRBJ2-1, with D perhaps matching TRBD1 (5 bases). V dropped 2 bases and J dropped 2 bases, with 13 bases sitting between them. The CDR3 extends over 16 amino acids. Germline CDR1 SNHLY, CDR2 FYNNEI. This CDR3 reads CASSERGNSAYNEQFF. CDR3 DNA sequence: TGTGCCAGCAGTGAAAGGGGCAACTCAGCCTACAATGAGCAGTTCTTC.

This clonotype has a count of ten or more. V gene TRBV28 combines with J gene TRBJ2-3, with D possibly TRBD1 on 5 matching bases. The CDR3 runs 15 residues. Germline CDR1 MDHEN, CDR2 SYDVKM. V shed 4 bases and J shed 3 bases, with 14 bases lying between them. The CDR3 loop is CASSSGDRLTDTQYF. Here the CDR3 DNA reads TGTGCCAGCAGTTCAGGTGACAGATTAACAGATACGCAGTATTTT.

This clonotype has only a few counts. The rearrangement joins TRBV12-3 or TRBV12-4 to TRBJ2-3, with 16 bases matching TRBD2. The CDR3 spans 16 residues. V shed 6 bases, J shed 4 bases, and the junction held 4 bases outside the gene matches. In nucleotides, the CDR3 is TGTGCCAGCAGGGGACTAGCGGGGGGGCTTCCAGATACGCAGTATTTT. It yields the protein CASRGLAGGLPDTQYF.

This chain connects TRBV6-2 or TRBV6-3 to TRBJ2-3, with D perhaps given as TRBD1 or TRBD2 (5 bases each). This CDR3 comprises 21 residues. Trimming left V 0 bases short and J 5 bases short, with 30 bases between. The germline gives CDR1 MNHEY, CDR2 SVGEGT. CDR3 coding DNA: TGTGCCAGCAGTTACTCGCTGGGGTGGGGACGCGACTTCCTGGTGGGAGATACGCAGTATTTT. This encodes CASSYSLGWGRDFLVGDTQYF.

This clonotype was counted many times. The rearrangement uses TRBV6-2 or TRBV6-3 and TRBJ2-5, with D maybe TRBD2 (5 bases). The V gene's germline CDR1 is MNHEY and CDR2 SVGEGT. With 7 bases removed from V and 5 bases from J, the gap between germline ends came to 17 bases. The CDR3 runs to 14 residues. CDR3 region: CASTTGGALETQYF. In DNA form, the CDR3 reads TGTGCCAGCACCACCGGAGGCGCGTTGGAGACCCAGTACTTC.

This clonotype has just a few counts. The gene calls are TRBV28 and TRBJ1-2; D ambiguous. Looked up from germline, CDR1 is MDHEN and CDR2 is SYDVKM. This CDR3 spans 15 amino acids. V lost 7 bases to trimming and J lost 8 bases, with 23 bases between them. CDR3 nucleotide sequence: TGTGCCAGCACCCCGAAGAGGGAAATTGTGAGGGGCTACACCTTC. Encoded protein: CASTPKREIVRGYTF.

Many counts were recorded for this clonotype. CDR3 sequence reads: CASGLIGQGSEQFF. The CDR3, as DNA: TGTGCTAGTGGTTTGATAGGACAGGGGAGTGAGCAGTTCTTC. The chain is built from TRBV12-5 and TRBJ2-1; 9 positions agree with TRBD1. V shed 2 bases, J shed 9 bases, and the junction held 5 bases outside the gene matches. From germline, CDR1 is LGHNT and CDR2 FRNRAP. The CDR3 has 14 amino acids.

The chain links TRBV5-6 to TRBJ2-3; TRBD2 aligns across 9 bases. The CDR3 covers 15 residues. Trimming took 1 base from V and 1 from J; bases not matched to a gene: 1. Germline CDR1 and CDR2: SGHDT and YYEEEE. CDR3 DNA sequence: TGTGCCAGCAGCTTGTGGACTAGCGGCACAGATACGCAGTATTTT. Translation: CASSLWTSGTDTQYF.

In its sample, this clonotype is medium-sized. V and J are TRBV27 and TRBJ2-3, with a weak D call TRBD2 (6 bases). This CDR3 contains 13 residues. Germline CDR1 MNHEY, CDR2 SMNVEV (reference sequence). V dropped 10 bases and J dropped 5 bases, with 16 bases sitting between them. The CDR3 nucleotides are TGTGCCACCGGTGGGACTTCAGAAGATACGCAGTATTTT. It yields the protein CATGGTSEDTQYF.

This clonotype was observed at least ten times. The rearrangement joins TRBV2 to TRBJ2-7; no firm D call. CDR1 and CDR2 from the germline V gene are SNHLY and FYNNEI. The CDR3 is 15 amino acids. The germline V and J ends were trimmed by 6 bases and 3 bases, with 18 bases remaining between them. The CDR3 is CASSDFGGGLYEQYF. For the CDR3, the DNA is TGTGCCAGCAGCGACTTCGGTGGTGGCCTCTACGAGCAGTACTTC.

V usage is TRBV5-5 and J usage is TRBJ2-7, with 7 bases identical to TRBD2. Germline V gene sequence: CDR1 SGHKS, CDR2 YYEKEE (reference sequence). CDR3 length equals 15 residues. The ends lost 0 bases at V and 4 bases at J; junction bases unmatched: 7. The chain's CDR3 is CASSLVAGEVYEQYF. CDR3 in DNA: TGTGCCAGCAGCTTGGTTGCGGGGGAGGTATACGAGCAGTACTTC.

The chain employs TRBV7-3 and TRBJ2-7; D possibly corresponds to TRBD1 (6 bases). The V gene's germline CDR1 is SGHTA and CDR2 FQGTGA. There are 13 residues in the CDR3. V lost 4 bases and J lost 5, with 12 bases in between. The CDR3 DNA follows: TGTGCCAGCAGCTCTAACCAGGGGAACGAGCAGTACTTC. It translates to CASSSNQGNEQYF.